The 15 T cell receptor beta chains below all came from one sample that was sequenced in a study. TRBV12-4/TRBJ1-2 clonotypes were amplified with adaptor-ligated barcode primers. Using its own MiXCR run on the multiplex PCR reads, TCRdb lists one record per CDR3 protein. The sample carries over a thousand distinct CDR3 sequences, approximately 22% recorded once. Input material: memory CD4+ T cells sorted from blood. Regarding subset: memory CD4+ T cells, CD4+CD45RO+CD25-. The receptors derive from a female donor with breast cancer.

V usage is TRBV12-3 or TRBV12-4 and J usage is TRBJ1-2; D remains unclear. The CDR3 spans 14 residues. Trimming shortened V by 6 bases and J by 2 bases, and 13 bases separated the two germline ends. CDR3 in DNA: TGTGCCAGCAGGTTCTCAACCGGGAACTATGGCTACACCTTC. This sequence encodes CASRFSTGNYGYTF.

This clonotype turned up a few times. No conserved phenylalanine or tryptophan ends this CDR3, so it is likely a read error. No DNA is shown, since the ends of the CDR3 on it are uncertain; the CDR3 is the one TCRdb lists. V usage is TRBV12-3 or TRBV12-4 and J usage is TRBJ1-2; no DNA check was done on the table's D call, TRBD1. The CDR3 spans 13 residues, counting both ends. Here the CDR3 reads CASSWAGTGVIVV.

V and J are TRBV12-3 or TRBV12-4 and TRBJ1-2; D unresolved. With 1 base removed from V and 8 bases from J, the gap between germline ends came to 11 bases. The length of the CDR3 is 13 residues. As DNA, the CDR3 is TGTGCCAGCAGTTTAGGGTGGACGAAAGGCTACACCTTC. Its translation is CASSLGWTKGYTF.

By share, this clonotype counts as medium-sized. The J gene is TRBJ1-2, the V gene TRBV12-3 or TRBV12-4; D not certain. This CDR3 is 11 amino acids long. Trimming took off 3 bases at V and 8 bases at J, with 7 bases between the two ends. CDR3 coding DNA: TGTGCCAGCAGTTTCTGGGGAGGCTACACCTTC. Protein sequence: CASSFWGGYTF.

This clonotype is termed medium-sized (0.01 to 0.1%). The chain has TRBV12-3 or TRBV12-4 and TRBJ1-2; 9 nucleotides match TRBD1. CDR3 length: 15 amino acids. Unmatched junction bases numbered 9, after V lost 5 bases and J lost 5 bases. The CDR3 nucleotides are TGTGCCAGCAGTACACGGACAGGGGCCCCGTATGGCTACACCTTC. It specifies CASSTRTGAPYGYTF.

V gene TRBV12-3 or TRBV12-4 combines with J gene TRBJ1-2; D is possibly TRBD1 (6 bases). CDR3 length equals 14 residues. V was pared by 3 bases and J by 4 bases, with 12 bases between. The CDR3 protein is CASSFQGRGYGYTF. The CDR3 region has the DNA TGTGCCAGCAGTTTTCAGGGGCGCGGCTATGGCTACACCTTC.

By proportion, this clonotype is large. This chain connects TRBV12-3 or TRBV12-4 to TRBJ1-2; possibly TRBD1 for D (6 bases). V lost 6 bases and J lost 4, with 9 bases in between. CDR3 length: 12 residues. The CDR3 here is CASSQGTYGYTF. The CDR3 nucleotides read TGTGCCAGCAGCCAGGGGACCTATGGCTACACCTTC.

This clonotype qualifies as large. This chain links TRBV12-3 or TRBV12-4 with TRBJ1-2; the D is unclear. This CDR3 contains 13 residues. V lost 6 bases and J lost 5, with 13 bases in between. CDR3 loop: CASSVGRHYGYTF. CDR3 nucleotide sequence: TGTGCCAGCAGCGTCGGCAGACATTATGGCTACACCTTC.

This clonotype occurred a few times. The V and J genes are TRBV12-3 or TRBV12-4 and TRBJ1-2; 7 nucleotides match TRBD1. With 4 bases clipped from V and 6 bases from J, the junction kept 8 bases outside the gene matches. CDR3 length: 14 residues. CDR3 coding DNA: TGTGCCAGCAGTTCCCAATTAACAGGGGATGGCTACACCTTC. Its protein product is CASSSQLTGDGYTF.

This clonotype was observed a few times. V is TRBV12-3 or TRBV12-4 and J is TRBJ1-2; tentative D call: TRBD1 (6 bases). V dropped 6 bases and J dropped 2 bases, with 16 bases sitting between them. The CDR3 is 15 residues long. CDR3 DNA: TGTGCCAGCAGCCACACAGGGACCACAAACTATGGCTACACCTTC. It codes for CASSHTGTTNYGYTF.

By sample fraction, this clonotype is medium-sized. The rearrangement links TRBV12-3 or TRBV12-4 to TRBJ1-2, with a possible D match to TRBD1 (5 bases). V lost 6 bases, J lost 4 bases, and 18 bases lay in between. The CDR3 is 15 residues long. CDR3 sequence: CASRRDSRLRYGYTF. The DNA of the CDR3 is TGTGCCAGCAGACGAGACAGCCGTCTTCGCTATGGCTACACCTTC.

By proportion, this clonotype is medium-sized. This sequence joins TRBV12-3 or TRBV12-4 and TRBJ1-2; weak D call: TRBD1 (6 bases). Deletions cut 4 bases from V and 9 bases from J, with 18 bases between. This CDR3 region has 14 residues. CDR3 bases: TGTGCCAGCAGTTCGACAGGAATCCCCGGGAGCTACACCTTC. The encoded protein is CASSSTGIPGSYTF.

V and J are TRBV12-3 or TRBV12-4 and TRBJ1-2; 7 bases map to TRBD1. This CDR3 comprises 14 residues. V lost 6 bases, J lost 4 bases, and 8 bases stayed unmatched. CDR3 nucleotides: TGTGCCAGCAGCCCGGGACAGCGTGGCTATGGCTACACCTTC. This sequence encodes CASSPGQRGYGYTF.

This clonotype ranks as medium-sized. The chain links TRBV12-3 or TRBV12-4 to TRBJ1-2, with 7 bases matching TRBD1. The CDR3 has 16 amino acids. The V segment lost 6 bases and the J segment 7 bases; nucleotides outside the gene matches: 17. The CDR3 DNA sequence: TGTGCCAGCAGCTCTAGACAGGGCCGCCCGGTGGCTGGCTACACCTTC. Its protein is CASSSRQGRPVAGYTF.

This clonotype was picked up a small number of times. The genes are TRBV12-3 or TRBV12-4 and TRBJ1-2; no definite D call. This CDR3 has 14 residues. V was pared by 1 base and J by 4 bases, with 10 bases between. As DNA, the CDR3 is TGTGCCAGCAGTTTAGGCGAAATAGCCTATGGCTACACCTTC. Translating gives CASSLGEIAYGYTF.